The sequence of this T cell receptor (beta chain) was determined in a study of human T cells and chemical hapten exposure (dated by TCRdb to the early 2020s). Looking at the study overall: For sensitization, 2% DPC in acetone was applied to an approximately 2 cm by approximately 2 cm area of upper inner arm skin. Some 29 alopecia patients gave blood for TCR sequencing at one to four time points (pre-sensitization, 2, 6 and 24 weeks). Libraries were pooled for sequencing, and variation in per-sample TCR yields was attributed mainly to small differences in library volumes within the pool. Patient blood was sampled pre-sensitization (week 0) and at 2, 6 and about 24 weeks after DPC sensitization. The patient cohort, mostly female, included alopecia areata with under or over 50% scalp involvement, alopecia totalis and alopecia universalis. Peripheral blood TCR repertoire changes were tracked in vivo in alopecia patients during primary and secondary sensitization to the hapten diphenylcyclopropenone (DPC). Weekly therapeutic DPC doses were additionally applied to the scalp of patients throughout the roughly 24-week study period. Patch testing was performed on the upper back with Finn chambers containing 0.01% DPC, and the patch tests were scored after 6 days according to International Contact Dermatitis Research Group standards.

The CDR3 runs 15 residues from the cysteine to the phenylalanine. Here the CDR3 DNA is all that survives: 45 bases in frame from base 1. Reading the germline V gene gives CDR1 SNHLY and CDR2 FYNNEI. A distance of 16 bases separates the germline ends of V and J, which lose 6 bases and 2 bases respectively. Results and caveats for the whole study, not just this receptor: Because all patients had alopecia, a presumed autoimmune disease, the immune response of the patients might differ from that of healthy individuals. Compared with pre-sensitization or healthy control sets, expanded TCRs formed significantly more large CDR3 similarity clusters, which is consistent with antigen-driven responses. After repeated subsampling, changes were observed in the strength of the expansion versus patch-test correlation and in the threshold at which the correlation became significant. A positive correlation was found between the number of PT1 expanded TCRs and patch test score, with significance reached at thresholds 8, 16 and 32 but not 4. DPC sensitization did not change how many TCRs were above 1 in 1000 frequency, and no evidence was found of alterations in global repertoire structure.

What the time point label conveys for this sample: pre-sensitization, week 0. Reading the label with the study, this specimen's treatment or condition is: therapeutic diphenylcyclopropenone sensitization with weekly scalp DPC. At every patch-test visit, the blood draw took place before the patch test was put on. Eligible patients were aged 18 to 70, diagnosed with alopecia, deemed suitable for DPC therapy, and excluded if pregnant. Total RNA was isolated from unfractionated whole blood collected in Tempus Blood RNA tubes. The library was built by means of RACE. Sequencing was carried out with a NextSeq 500. Library preparation attached unique molecular identifiers to individual cDNA molecules for quantitative, reproducible TCR counting. From each blood RNA sample, both TCR alpha and TCR beta chains were sequenced. In the original analysis: A median of approximately 100,000 TCRs per sample was observed, with a range of 23,224 to 690,600. V, J and CDR3 annotation of the TCR reads was carried out using the Decombinator software suite. Every sample was subsampled to the same number of TCRs (28,000) for the PS versus PT1 abundance plots. TCRs were defined as expanded if absent before sensitization and observed at least eight times at the 2-week time point. TCRdb's own reprocessing of the public reads used fastp at Q25 and MiXCR and kept productive beta chains. Rows are unified per CDR3 protein, each entry keeping the most common DNA and genes. The V and J calls here are based on TCRdb, not the publication. Across this sample there are under 400,000 distinct CDR3 sequences, with about 5.1% seen only once. Just over 2.5% of the sample lies in the top ten.

About this clonotype itself: Its specific antigen is unknown. No base qualities exist here, and no much larger clone lies one base off it.

This clonotype was obtained from a woman aged 50 to 65 with alopecia areata. Some clones in this sample may be carry-over from other donors' samples. The chain links TRBV2 with TRBJ1-1; TRBD1 could be the D gene, as 6 bases match. Sequences were derived from whole blood, sampled in connection with sensitization to the hapten diphenylcyclopropenone (DPC). Here is the DNA: TGTGCCAGCAGCCGGAGTGGGACACAAAACACTGAAGCTTTCTTT. It translates to CASSRSGTQNTEAFF. Where the CDR3 stops, the reference TRBV2 and TRBJ1-1 genes take over; the full variable domain is EPEVTQTPSHQVTQMGQEVILRCVPISNHLYFYWYRQILGQKVEFLVSFYNNEISEKSEIFDDQFSVERPDGSNFTLKIRSTKLEDSAMYFCASSRSGTQNTEAFFGQGTRLTVV.